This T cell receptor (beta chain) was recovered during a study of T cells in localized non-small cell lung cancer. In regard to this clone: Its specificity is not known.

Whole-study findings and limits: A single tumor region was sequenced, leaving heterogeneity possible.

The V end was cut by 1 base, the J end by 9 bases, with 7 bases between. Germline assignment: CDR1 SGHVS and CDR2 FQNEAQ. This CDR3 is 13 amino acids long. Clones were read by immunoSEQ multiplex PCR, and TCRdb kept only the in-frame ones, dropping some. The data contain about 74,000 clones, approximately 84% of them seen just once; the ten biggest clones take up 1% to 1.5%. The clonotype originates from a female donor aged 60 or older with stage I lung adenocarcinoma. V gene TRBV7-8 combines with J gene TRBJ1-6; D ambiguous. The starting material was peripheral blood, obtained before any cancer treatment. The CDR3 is CASSLELGSPLHF. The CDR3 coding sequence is TGTGCCAGCAGCTTAGAGTTGGGTTCACCCCTCCACTTT. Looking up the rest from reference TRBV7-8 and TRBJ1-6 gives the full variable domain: GAGVSQSPRYKVAKRGQDVALRCDPISGHVSLFWYQQALGQGPEFLTYFQNEAQLDKSGLPSDRFFAERPEGSVSTLKIQRTQQEDSAVYLCASSLELGSPLHFGNGTRLTVT.